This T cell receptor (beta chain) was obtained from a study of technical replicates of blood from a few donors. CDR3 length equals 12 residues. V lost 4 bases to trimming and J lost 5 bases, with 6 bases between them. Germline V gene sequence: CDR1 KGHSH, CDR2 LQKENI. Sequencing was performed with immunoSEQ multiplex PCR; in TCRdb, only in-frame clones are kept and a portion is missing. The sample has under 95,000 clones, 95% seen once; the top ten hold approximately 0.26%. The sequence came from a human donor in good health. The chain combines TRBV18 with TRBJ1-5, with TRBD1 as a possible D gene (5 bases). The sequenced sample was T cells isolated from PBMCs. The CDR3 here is CASSLGDQPQHF. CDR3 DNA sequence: TGTGCCAGCTCACTAGGGGATCAGCCCCAGCATTTT.